This T cell receptor (beta chain) emerged from a study of blood T cell repertoires in COVID-19. Study in general: Acute and convalescent COVID-19 specimens originated in the United States, Italy and Spain.

The CDR3 length is 16 residues. The V gene end was trimmed by 4 bases and the J gene end by 3 bases; junction bases not matched to a gene: 7. Germline assignment: CDR1 LNHDA and CDR2 SQIVND (reference sequence). As handled by the study authors: Using reference gene primer amplification, nucleated cell counts were estimated. The assay was immunoSEQ multiplex PCR, and TCRdb's table has in-frame clones only and misses some. V and J calls and clone size are given by that table; D and trimming were obtained from the DNA. This sample has over 200,000 clones; around 83% occur once, and the top ten carry roughly 5.8%.

The source of this sequence is an elderly man with acute or convalescent COVID-19. The chain recombines TRBV19 with TRBJ2-7; 12 positions match TRBD2. Sequenced input: peripheral blood. This chain's CDR3 is CASSNQLTSGSYEQYF. As DNA, the CDR3 is TGTGCCAGTAGTAATCAGCTGACTAGCGGGAGCTACGAGCAGTACTTC.